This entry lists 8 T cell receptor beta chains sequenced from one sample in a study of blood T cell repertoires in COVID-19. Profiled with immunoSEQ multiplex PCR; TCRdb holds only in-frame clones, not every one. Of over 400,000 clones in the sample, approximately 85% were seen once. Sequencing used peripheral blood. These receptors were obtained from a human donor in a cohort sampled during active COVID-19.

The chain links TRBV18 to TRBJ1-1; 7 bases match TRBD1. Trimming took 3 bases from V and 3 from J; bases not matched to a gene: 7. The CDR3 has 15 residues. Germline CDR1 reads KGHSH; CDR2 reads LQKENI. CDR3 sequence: CASSPGQVTHTEAFF. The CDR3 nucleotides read TGTGCCAGCTCACCTGGACAGGTTACCCACACTGAAGCTTTCTTT.

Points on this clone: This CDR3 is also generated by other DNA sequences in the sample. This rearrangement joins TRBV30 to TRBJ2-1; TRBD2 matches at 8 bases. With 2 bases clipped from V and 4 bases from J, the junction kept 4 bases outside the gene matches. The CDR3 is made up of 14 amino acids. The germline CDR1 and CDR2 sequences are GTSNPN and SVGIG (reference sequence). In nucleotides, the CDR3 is TGTGCCTGGAGTCGAACTAGCGGATACAATGAGCAGTTCTTC. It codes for CAWSRTSGYNEQFF.

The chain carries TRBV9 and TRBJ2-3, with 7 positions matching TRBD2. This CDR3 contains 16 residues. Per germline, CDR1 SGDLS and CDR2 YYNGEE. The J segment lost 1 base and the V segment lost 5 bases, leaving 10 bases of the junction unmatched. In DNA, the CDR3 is TGTGCCAGCAGTCTTCTTCTAGCGGCTGGCACAGATACGCAGTATTTT. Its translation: CASSLLLAAGTDTQYF.

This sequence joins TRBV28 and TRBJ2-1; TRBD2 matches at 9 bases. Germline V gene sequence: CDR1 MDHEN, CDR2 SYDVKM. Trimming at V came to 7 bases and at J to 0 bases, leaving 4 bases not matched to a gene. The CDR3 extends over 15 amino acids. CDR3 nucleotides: TGTGCCAGCACCCTTAGCGGGAGCTCCTACAATGAGCAGTTCTTC. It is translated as CASTLSGSSYNEQFF.

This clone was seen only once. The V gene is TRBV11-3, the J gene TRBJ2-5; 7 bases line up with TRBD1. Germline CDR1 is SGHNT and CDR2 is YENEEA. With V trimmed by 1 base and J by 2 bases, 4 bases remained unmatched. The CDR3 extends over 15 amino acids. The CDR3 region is CASSLGGTEQETQYF. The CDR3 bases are TGTGCCAGCAGCTTAGGAGGGACAGAACAAGAGACCCAGTACTTC.

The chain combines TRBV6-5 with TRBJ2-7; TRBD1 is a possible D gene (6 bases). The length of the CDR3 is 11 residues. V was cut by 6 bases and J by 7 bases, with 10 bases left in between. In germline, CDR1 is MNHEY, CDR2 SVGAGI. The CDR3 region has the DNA TGTGCCAGCAGATCAACAGGGGAGCAGTACTTC. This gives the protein CASRSTGEQYF.

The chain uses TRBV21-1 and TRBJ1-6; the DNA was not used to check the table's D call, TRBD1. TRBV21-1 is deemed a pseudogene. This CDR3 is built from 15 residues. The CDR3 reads CASSNWTGADSPLHF. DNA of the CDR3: TGTGCCAGCAGCAACTGGACAGGGGCGGATTCACCCCTCCACTTT.

CDR3 nucleotide sequence: TGTGCCAGCAGCCAAGGAACCAGCGGGAGAATCTTTGGCCTCGGGCAGTACTTC. Translation gives CASSQGTSGRIFGLGQYF. The chain uses TRBV7-2 and TRBJ2-7; TRBD2 aligns across 8 bases. The CDR3 runs 18 residues. Germline V gene sequence: CDR1 SGHTA, CDR2 FQGNSA. V shed 5 bases, J shed 9 bases, and the junction held 24 bases outside the gene matches. Full variable domain (rest looked up from reference TRBV7-2 and TRBJ2-7): GAGVSQSPSNKVTEKGKDVELRCDPISGHTALYWYRQSLGQGLEFLIYFQGNSAPDKSGLPSDRFSAERTGGSVSTLTIQRTQQEDSAVYLCASSQGTSGRIFGLGQYFGPGTRLTVT.